The rows below give T cell receptor beta chains drawn from one sample of a study of T cell changes during pregnancy in multiple sclerosis. Sequencing used immunoSEQ multiplex PCR; TCRdb keeps in-frame clones, though not all of them. The table has about 13,000 clones, around nine tenths seen once; the top ten hold 7.5% to 9.5%. The sequenced sample was CD8+ T cells from peripheral blood mononuclear cells, obtained in the first trimester of pregnancy. The source of these receptors is a female donor with multiple sclerosis, enrolled in a pregnancy study. Each CDR3 is given with its conserved first and last residue. A D gene is named only where the DNA matches it firmly. Only part of the rows carry a size: once, few, many, or a class if the clone is expanded.

j_call clone_size v_call d_call cdr3_aa cdr3_nt
TRBJ1-4 - TRBV7-8 TRBD1 CASSSFLVGGGDEKLFF TGTGCCAGCAGCTCCTTTTTAGTTGGAGGGGGCGATGAAAAACTGTTTTTT
TRBJ1-4 medium-sized TRBV14 TRBD1 CASSLRTGWNEKLFF TGTGCCAGCAGCTTGAGGACAGGGTGGAATGAAAAACTGTTTTTT
TRBJ1-4 - TRBV10-3 TRBD1 CAISETGGYEKLFF TGTGCCATCAGTGAGACAGGGGGCTATGAAAAACTGTTTTTT
TRBJ2-3 once TRBV11-2 TRBD2 CASSVAPETSGTTDTQYF TGTGCCAGCAGCGTAGCCCCCGAAACTAGCGGGACCACAGATACGCAGTATTTT
TRBJ1-1 - TRBV19 - CASTPVRATEAFF TGTGCCAGTACCCCCGTCAGGGCCACTGAAGCTTTCTTT
TRBJ2-1 - TRBV10-2 TRBD1 CASSESTGKVNEQFF TGCGCCAGCAGTGAGTCGACAGGGAAAGTGAATGAGCAGTTCTTC
TRBJ1-2 - TRBV27 - CASSSIIANYGYTF TGTGCCAGCAGTTCCATCATAGCTAACTATGGCTACACCTTC
TRBJ1-1 - TRBV9 TRBD1 CASSPNDRVGEAFF TGTGCCAGCAGCCCCAACGACAGGGTTGGTGAAGCTTTCTTT
TRBJ2-1 - TRBV27 TRBD2 CASRLAGGLNEQFF TGTGCCAGCCGTTTAGCGGGGGGGCTAAATGAGCAGTTCTTC
TRBJ2-2 - TRBV4-1 TRBD1 CASSPWDRGPNTGELFF TGCGCCAGCAGCCCCTGGGACAGGGGGCCGAACACCGGGGAGCTGTTTTTT
TRBJ1-5 - TRBV28 TRBD1 CASSRTGASNQPQHF TGTGCCAGCAGCAGGACAGGGGCCTCCAATCAGCCCCAGCATTTT
TRBJ2-7 - TRBV6-5 TRBD1 CASSGLKGGDYEQYF TGTGCCAGCAGTGGCCTGAAAGGGGGCGACTACGAGCAGTACTTC
TRBJ2-2 - TRBV30 TRBD1 CAWNPPDRDTGELFF TGTGCCTGGAACCCACCGGACAGGGACACCGGGGAGCTGTTTTTT
TRBJ1-1 once TRBV9 - CASSVGGGVNTEAFF TGTGCCAGCAGCGTAGGGGGGGGAGTGAACACTGAAGCTTTCTTT
TRBJ1-4 - TRBV7-8 TRBD1 CASSSTGGSEKLFF TGTGCCAGCAGCTCCACAGGGGGTAGTGAAAAACTGTTTTTT
TRBJ2-5 - TRBV15 TRBD2 CATSQLAGDETQYF TGTGCCACCAGCCAACTAGCGGGGGATGAGACCCAGTACTTC
TRBJ2-7 - TRBV29-1 - CSVRRTEPYEQYF TGCAGCGTTCGTCGGACTGAGCCCTACGAGCAGTACTTC
TRBJ2-7 - TRBV27 TRBD1 CASSSGQGNEQYF TGTGCCAGCAGTTCCGGACAGGGGAACGAGCAGTACTTC
TRBJ1-1 - TRBV19 - CAITSRGGNTEAFF TGTGCCATCACCTCCCGGGGGGGGAACACTGAAGCTTTCTTT
TRBJ1-2 once TRBV20-1 - CSARDSYGYTF TGCAGTGCTAGAGATAGCTATGGCTACACCTTC
TRBJ2-2 once TRBV4-1 - CASSQVGEEAGELFF TGCGCCAGCAGCCAAGTGGGAGAGGAGGCCGGGGAGCTGTTTTTT
TRBJ2-1 - TRBV7-6 TRBD2 CASSLGLAGGPNEQFF TGTGCCAGCAGCTTAGGGCTAGCGGGGGGGCCGAATGAGCAGTTCTTC
TRBJ1-1 - TRBV6-5 TRBD1 CASSWTGPSTEAFF TGTGCCAGCAGTTGGACAGGCCCGTCGACTGAAGCTTTCTTT
TRBJ2-7 - TRBV6-1 TRBD1 CASSKITGASYEQYF TGTGCCAGCAGTAAAATTACAGGGGCGTCCTACGAGCAGTACTTC
TRBJ2-7 - TRBV28 - CASSLPSRTANEQYF TGTGCCAGCAGTTTGCCCTCTAGAACCGCAAACGAGCAGTACTTC
TRBJ1-1 - TRBV13 TRBD1 CASVIIPGGGTEAFF TGTGCCAGCGTCATAATTCCAGGGGGAGGCACTGAAGCTTTCTTT
TRBJ1-1 - TRBV4-1 - CASSQDRTFTEAFF TGCGCCAGCAGCCAAGATAGAACCTTCACTGAAGCTTTCTTT
TRBJ1-2 - TRBV9 - CASSPYGYTF TGTGCCAGCAGCCCTTATGGCTACACCTTC
TRBJ2-7 - TRBV30 - CAGNRDTLEQYF TGTGCCGGTAACCGGGACACCCTCGAGCAGTACTTC
TRBJ1-2 large TRBV11-1 TRBD1 CASSWDRGLGYTF TGTGCCAGCAGTTGGGACAGGGGGCTTGGCTACACCTTC
TRBJ1-3 - TRBV4-3 TRBD1 CASSQDSGQRNTIYF TGCGCCAGCAGCCAAGATTCGGGACAGAGAAACACCATATATTTT
TRBJ2-1 - TRBV6-5 - CASSYSTWSPHNEQFF TGTGCCAGCAGTTACTCGACTTGGAGTCCGCACAATGAGCAGTTCTTC
TRBJ1-1 - TRBV19 - CASSPRGGWVNTEAFF TGTGCCAGTAGTCCCCGGGGGGGGTGGGTCAACACTGAAGCTTTCTTT
TRBJ2-7 - TRBV5-1 TRBD1 CARGQAYEQYF TGCGCCAGAGGACAGGCCTACGAGCAGTACTTC
TRBJ2-7 - TRBV28 TRBD1 CASSLWTGDAYEQYF TGTGCCAGCAGTTTGTGGACAGGGGACGCCTACGAGCAGTACTTC
TRBJ1-2 - TRBV13 - CASSLAGSYGYTF TGTGCCAGCAGCTTAGCGGGTTCATATGGCTACACCTTC
TRBJ2-1 - TRBV10-2 TRBD2 CATGLAGAGNEQFF TGCGCCACCGGACTAGCGGGGGCAGGGAATGAGCAGTTCTTC
TRBJ1-6 - TRBV6-5 - CASSLGLNSPLHF TGTGCCAGCAGTTTGGGACTTAATTCACCCCTCCACTTT
TRBJ2-1 - TRBV9 TRBD2 CASSVAARGTYNEQFF TGTGCCAGCAGCGTAGCCGCGCGGGGGACCTACAATGAGCAGTTCTTC
TRBJ2-3 - TRBV7-9 TRBD1 CASSEGQGSDTQYF TGTGCCAGCAGCGAAGGACAGGGGTCAGATACGCAGTATTTT
TRBJ2-7 once TRBV28 - CASSPTTGWWSYEQYF TGTGCCAGCAGTCCAACCACAGGGTGGTGGTCCTACGAGCAGTACTTC
TRBJ1-1 - TRBV30 - CAWSVQANTEAFF TGTGCCTGGAGTGTCCAGGCTAACACTGAAGCTTTCTTT
TRBJ1-6 - TRBV6-1 TRBD1 CASSEDTGGNSPLHF TGTGCCAGCAGTGAAGATACAGGGGGAAATTCACCCCTCCACTTT
TRBJ1-4 - TRBV28 - CASTGQRDEKLFF TGTGCCAGCACGGGACAACGGGATGAAAAACTGTTTTTT
TRBJ1-1 - TRBV5-1 TRBD1 CASSFGTGENTEAFF TGCGCCAGCAGCTTCGGGACAGGGGAAAACACTGAAGCTTTCTTT
TRBJ1-5 - TRBV27 - CASSSQNQPQHF TGTGCCAGCAGTTCCCAGAATCAGCCCCAGCATTTT
TRBJ2-1 once TRBV7-9 TRBD2 CASSLSLAGSYNEQFF TGTGCCAGCAGCTTATCCCTAGCGGGGTCCTACAATGAGCAGTTCTTC
TRBJ1-6 - TRBV10-2 - CASSESEAAPLHF TGCGCCAGCAGTGAGAGTGAGGCGGCACCCCTCCACTTT
TRBJ2-3 - TRBV5-1 TRBD2 CASSTQRGGTGDTQYF TGCGCCAGCAGCACTCAGCGGGGGGGCACCGGGGATACGCAGTATTTT
TRBJ1-5 - TRBV27 - CASRLTGVNQPQHF TGTGCCAGCAGGTTAACCGGGGTAAATCAGCCCCAGCATTTT
TRBJ1-2 once TRBV13 - CASSRGGEGNYGYTF TGTGCCAGCAGCCGAGGAGGGGAAGGTAACTATGGCTACACCTTC
TRBJ2-1 - TRBV27 - CASSFPGDEQFF TGTGCCAGCAGTTTCCCAGGGGATGAGCAGTTCTTC
TRBJ1-1 once TRBV11-2 - CASSLLAGGWGATEAFF TGTGCCAGCAGCTTATTAGCGGGAGGGTGGGGAGCTACTGAAGCTTTCTTT